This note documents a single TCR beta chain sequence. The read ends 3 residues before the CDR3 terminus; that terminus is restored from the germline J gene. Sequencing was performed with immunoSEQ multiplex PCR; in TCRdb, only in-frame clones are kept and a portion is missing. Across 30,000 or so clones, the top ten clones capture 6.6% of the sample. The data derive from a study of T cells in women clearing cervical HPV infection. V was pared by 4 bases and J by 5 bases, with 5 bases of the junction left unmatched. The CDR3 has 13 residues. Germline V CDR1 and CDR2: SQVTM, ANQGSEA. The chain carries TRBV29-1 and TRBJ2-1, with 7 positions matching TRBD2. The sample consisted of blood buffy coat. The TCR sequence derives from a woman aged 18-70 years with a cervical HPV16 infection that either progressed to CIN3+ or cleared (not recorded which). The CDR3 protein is CSVGAGDHNEQFF. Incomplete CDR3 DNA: TGCAGCGTTGGGGCGGGGGACCACAATGAG.